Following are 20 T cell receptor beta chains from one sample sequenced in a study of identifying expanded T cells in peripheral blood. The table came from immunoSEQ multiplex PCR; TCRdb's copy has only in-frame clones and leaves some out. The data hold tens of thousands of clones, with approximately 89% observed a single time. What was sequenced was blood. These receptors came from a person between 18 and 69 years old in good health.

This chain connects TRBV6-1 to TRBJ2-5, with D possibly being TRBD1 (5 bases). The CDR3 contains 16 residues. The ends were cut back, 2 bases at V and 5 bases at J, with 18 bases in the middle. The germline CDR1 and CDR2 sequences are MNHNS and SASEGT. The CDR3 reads CASSERQPHAGETQYF. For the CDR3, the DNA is TGTGCCAGCAGTGAACGACAGCCTCATGCTGGGGAGACCCAGTACTTC.

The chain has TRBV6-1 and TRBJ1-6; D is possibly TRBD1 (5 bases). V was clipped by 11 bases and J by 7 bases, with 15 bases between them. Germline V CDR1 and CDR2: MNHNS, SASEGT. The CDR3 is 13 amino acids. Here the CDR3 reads CAVRQGVNSPLHF. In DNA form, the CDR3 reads TGTGCCGTCCGCCAAGGGGTGAATTCACCCCTCCACTTT.

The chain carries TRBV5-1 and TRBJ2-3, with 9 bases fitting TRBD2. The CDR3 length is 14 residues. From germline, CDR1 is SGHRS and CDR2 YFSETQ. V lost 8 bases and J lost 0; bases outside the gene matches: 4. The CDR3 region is CASLAGVSTDTQYF. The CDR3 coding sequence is TGCGCCAGTTTAGCGGGAGTGAGCACAGATACGCAGTATTTT.

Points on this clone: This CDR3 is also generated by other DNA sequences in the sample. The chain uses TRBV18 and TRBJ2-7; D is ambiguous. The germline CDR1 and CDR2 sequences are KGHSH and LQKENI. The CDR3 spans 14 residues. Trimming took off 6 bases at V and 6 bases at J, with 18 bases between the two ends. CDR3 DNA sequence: TGTGCCAGCTCCCAAGGACCATATCGACCCGAGCAGTACTTC. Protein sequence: CASSQGPYRPEQYF.

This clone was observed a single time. The DNA for the CDR3 is TGTGCCAGCAGCTCCGTTGGCGGGGGGCGGGATACGCAGTATTTT. Translated, it gives CASSSVGGGRDTQYF. The chain employs TRBV7-3 and TRBJ2-3; TRBD2 agrees at 8 bases. Germline V gene lookup returns CDR1 SGHTA and CDR2 FQGTGA. V was pared by 4 bases and J by 6 bases, with 9 bases of the junction left unmatched. This CDR3 has 15 amino acids.

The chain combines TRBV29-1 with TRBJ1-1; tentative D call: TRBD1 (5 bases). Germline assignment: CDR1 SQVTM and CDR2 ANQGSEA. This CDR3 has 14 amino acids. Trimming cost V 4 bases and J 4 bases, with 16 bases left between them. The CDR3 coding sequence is TGCAGCGTTGTTTTCGGGACGGGGAGCACTGAAGCTTTCTTT. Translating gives CSVVFGTGSTEAFF.

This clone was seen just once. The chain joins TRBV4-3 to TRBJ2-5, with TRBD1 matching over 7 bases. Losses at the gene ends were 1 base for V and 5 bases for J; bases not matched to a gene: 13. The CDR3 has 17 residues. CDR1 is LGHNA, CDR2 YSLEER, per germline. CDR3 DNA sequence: TGCGCCAGCAGCCAAGCCGTGACAGGGAACGGAGTGGAGACCCAGTACTTC. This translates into CASSQAVTGNGVETQYF.

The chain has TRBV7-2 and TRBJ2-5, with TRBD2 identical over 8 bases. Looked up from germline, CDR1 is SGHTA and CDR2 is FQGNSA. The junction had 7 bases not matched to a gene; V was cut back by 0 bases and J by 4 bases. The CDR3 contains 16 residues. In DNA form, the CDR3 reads TGTGCCAGCAGCTTAGCGCGCGGACTAGCTGGAGAGACCCAGTACTTC. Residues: CASSLARGLAGETQYF.

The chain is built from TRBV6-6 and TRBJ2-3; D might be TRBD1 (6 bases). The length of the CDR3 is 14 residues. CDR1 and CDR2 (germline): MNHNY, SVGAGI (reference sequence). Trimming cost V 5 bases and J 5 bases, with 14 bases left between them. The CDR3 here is CASSPRTDLDTQYF. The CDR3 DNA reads TGTGCCAGCAGTCCCCGGACAGATTTAGATACGCAGTATTTT.

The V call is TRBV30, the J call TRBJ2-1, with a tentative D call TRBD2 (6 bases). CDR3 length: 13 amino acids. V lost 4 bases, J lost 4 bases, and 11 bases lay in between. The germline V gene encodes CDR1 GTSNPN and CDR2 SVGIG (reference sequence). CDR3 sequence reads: CAWKLADYNEQFF. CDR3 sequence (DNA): TGTGCCTGGAAATTAGCGGATTACAATGAGCAGTTCTTC.

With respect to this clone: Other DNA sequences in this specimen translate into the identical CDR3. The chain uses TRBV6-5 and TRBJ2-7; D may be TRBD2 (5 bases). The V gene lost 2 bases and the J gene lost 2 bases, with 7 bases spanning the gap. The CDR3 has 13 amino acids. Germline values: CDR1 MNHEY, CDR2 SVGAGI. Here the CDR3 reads CASSYRETYEQYF. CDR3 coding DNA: TGTGCCAGCAGTTACAGGGAGACCTACGAGCAGTACTTC.

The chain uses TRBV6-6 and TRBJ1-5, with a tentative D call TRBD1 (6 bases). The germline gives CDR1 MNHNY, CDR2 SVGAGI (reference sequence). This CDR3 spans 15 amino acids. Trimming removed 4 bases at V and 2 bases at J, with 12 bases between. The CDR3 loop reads CASSSDGGGNQPQHF. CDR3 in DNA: TGTGCCAGCAGTTCGGACGGGGGCGGCAATCAGCCCCAGCATTTT.

The CDR3 DNA is TGTGCCAGCAGCGCACGTGACAGGGCGCTCAACGAGCAGTACTTC. Its protein product is CASSARDRALNEQYF. This chain joins TRBV13 and TRBJ2-7, with 7 bases that match TRBD1. CDR3 length: 15 residues. With 5 bases clipped from V and 5 bases from J, the junction kept 12 bases outside the gene matches. CDR1 is PRHDT, CDR2 FYEKMQ, per germline (reference sequence).

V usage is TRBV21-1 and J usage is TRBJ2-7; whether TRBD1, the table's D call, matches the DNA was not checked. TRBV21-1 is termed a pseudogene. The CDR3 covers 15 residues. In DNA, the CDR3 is TGTGCCAGCAGCAAAGGGACAGGCAGCTCCTACGAGCAGTACTTC. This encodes CASSKGTGSSYEQYF.

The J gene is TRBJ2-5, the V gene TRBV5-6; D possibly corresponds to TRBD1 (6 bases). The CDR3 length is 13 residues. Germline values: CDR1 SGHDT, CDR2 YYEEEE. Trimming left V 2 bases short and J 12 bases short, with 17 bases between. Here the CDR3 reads CASSFSPSGHEYF. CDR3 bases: TGTGCCAGCAGCTTCTCCCCCTCGGGACATGAGTACTTC.

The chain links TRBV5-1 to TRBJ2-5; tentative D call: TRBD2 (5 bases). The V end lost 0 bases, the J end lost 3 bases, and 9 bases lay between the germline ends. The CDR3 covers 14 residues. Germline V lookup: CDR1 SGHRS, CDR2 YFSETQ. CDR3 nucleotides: TGCGCCAGCAGCTTGGCCGGGCGGGAAGAGACCCAGTACTTC. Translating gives CASSLAGREETQYF.

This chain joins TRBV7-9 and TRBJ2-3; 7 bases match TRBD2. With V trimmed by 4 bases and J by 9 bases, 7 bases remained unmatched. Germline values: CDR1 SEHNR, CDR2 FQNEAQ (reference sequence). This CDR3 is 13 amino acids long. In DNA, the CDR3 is TGTGCCAGCAGCTCCGCCGGGACTACCACGCAGTATTTT. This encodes CASSSAGTTTQYF.

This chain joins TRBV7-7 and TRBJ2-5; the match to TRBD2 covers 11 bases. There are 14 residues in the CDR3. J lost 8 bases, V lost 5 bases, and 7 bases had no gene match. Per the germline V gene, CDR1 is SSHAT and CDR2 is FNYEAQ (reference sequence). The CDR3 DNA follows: TGTGCCAGCAGCCCAGGGACTAGCGGCGGCACCCAGTACTTC. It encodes CASSPGTSGGTQYF.

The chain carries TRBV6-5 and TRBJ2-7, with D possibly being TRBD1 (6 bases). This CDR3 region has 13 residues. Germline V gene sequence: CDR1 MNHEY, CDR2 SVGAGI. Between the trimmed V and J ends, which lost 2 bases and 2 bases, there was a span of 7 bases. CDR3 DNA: TGTGCCAGCAGTTACGGACAGACCTACGAGCAGTACTTC. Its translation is CASSYGQTYEQYF.

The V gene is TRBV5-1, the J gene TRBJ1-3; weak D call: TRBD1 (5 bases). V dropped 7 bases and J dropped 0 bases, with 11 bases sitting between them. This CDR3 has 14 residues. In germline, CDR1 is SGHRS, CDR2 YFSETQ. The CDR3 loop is CASGEGVSGNTIYF. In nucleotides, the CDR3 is TGCGCCAGCGGCGAAGGGGTCTCTGGAAACACCATATATTTT.